This T cell receptor beta chain was captured by sequencing in a study of blood T cells in healthy people across ages. Regarding the study as a whole: Naive CD4+ cell counts and diversity both ran higher in long-lived than in aged donors. Considered underestimates were the diversity estimates obtained from one million T cells.

A sample-barcoded 5' primer and a J-beta primer mix were used in a second PCR of roughly 6 to 11 cycles. TCRdb independently ran MiXCR on the 5' RACE reads; one entry per CDR3 protein. The sample has about 670,000 distinct CDR3 sequences, roughly 41% seen once. Notes on this clonotype: Its matching antigen is unknown.

The CDR3 runs to 16 residues. The source material was blood. The rearrangement joins TRBV21-1 to TRBJ1-2; the table's D call of TRBD1 was not tested on the DNA. TRBV21-1 constitutes a pseudogene. This TCR was recovered from an elderly man in good health. The CDR3 spells CASSDRDRGPNYGYTF. CDR3 coding DNA: TGTGCCAGCAGCGATCGGGACAGGGGGCCCAACTATGGCTACACCTTC.